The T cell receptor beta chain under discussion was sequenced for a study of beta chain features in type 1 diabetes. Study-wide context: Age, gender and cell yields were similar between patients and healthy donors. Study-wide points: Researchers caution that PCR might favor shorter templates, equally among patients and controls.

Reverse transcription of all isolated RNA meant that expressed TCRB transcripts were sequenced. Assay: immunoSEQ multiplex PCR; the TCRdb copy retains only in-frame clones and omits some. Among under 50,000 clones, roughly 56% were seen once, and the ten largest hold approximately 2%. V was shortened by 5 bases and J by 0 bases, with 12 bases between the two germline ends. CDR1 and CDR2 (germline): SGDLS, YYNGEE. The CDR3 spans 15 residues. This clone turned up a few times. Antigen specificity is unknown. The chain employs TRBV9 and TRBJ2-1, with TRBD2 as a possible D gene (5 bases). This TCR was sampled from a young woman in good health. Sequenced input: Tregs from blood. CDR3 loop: CASSLAVSSYNEQFF. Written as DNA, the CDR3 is TGTGCCAGCAGTCTAGCAGTGAGCTCCTACAATGAGCAGTTCTTC. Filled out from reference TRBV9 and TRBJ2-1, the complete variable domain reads DSGVTQTPKHLITATGQRVTLRCSPRSGDLSVYWYQQSLDQGLQFLIQYYNGEERAKGNILERFSAQQFPDLHSELNLSSLELGDSALYFCASSLAVSSYNEQFFGPGTRLTVL.